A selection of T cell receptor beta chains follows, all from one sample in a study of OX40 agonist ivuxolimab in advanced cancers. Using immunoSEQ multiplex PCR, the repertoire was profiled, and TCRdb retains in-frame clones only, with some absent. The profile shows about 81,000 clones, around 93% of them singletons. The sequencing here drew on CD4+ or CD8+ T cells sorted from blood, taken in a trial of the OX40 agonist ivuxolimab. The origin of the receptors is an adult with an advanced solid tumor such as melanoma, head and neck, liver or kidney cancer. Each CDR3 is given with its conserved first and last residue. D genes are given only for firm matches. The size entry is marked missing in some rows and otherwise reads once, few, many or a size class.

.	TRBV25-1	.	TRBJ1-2	CASSEFGMGNYGYTF	TGTGCCAGCAGTGAATTCGGGATGGGGAACTATGGCTACACCTTC
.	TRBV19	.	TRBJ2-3	CASSLTSTDTQYF	TGTGCCAGTAGTTTAACCAGCACAGATACGCAGTATTTT
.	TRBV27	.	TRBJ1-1	CASSPGAGTEAFF	TGTGCCAGCAGTCCAGGGGCCGGGACTGAAGCTTTCTTT
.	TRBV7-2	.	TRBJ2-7	CASSPGAGHEQYF	TGTGCCAGCAGCCCTGGGGCAGGCCACGAGCAGTACTTC
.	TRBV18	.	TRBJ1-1	CASSPYDINTEAFF	TGTGCCAGCTCACCGTACGACATCAACACTGAAGCTTTCTTT
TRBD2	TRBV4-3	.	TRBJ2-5	CASSQDHRTSGAQETQYF	TGCGCCAGCAGCCAAGATCATCGGACTAGCGGGGCCCAAGAGACCCAGTACTTC
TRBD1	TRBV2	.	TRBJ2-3	CASSFRDSFTDTQYF	TGTGCCAGCAGTTTCCGGGACAGCTTCACAGATACGCAGTATTTT
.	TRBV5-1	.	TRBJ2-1	CASSLDLFPNEQFF	TGCGCCAGCAGCTTGGATCTATTCCCCAATGAGCAGTTCTTC
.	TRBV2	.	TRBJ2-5	CAIPGRYQETQYF	TGTGCCATCCCCGGACGCTACCAAGAGACCCAGTACTTC
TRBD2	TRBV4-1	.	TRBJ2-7	CASSQDITGGSNYEQYF	TGCGCCAGCAGCCAAGATATAACGGGGGGATCCAACTACGAGCAGTACTTC
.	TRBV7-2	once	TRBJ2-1	CASSILQGRAYNEQFF	TGTGCCAGCAGCATCCTACAGGGGAGGGCCTACAATGAGCAGTTCTTC
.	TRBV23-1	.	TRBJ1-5	CASSHSVGGGDNQPQHF	TGCGCCAGCAGTCATTCAGTTGGTGGGGGCGATAATCAGCCCCAGCATTTT
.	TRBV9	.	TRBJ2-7	CASSAGPTYEQYF	TGTGCCAGCAGCGCCGGGCCTACCTACGAGCAGTACTTC
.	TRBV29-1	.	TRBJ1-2	CSVERAGEHYGYTF	TGCAGCGTTGAACGTGCGGGGGAACACTATGGCTACACCTTC
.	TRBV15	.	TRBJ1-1	CATSSERGPNTEAFF	TGTGCCACCAGCTCAGAGCGAGGACCGAACACTGAAGCTTTCTTT
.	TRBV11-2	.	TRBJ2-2	CASSLAEGPTGELFF	TGTGCCAGCAGCTTAGCCGAGGGGCCTACCGGGGAGCTGTTTTTT
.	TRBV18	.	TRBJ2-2	CASSPYPGNTGELFF	TGTGCCAGCTCACCTTATCCAGGAAACACCGGGGAGCTGTTTTTT
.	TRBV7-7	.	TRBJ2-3	CASSLFPGASDTQYF	TGTGCTAGCAGCTTATTTCCGGGAGCTTCAGATACGCAGTATTTT
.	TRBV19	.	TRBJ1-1	CASSLDTGNTEAFF	TGTGCCAGTAGTCTTGACACGGGGAACACTGAAGCTTTCTTT
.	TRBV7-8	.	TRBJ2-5	CASSSKASAQETQYF	TGTGCCAGCAGCTCTAAGGCTAGCGCCCAAGAGACCCAGTACTTC
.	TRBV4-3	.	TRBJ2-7	CASSPDREGYEQYF	TGCGCCAGCAGCCCGGACAGGGAGGGGTACGAGCAGTACTTC
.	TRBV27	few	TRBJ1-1	CASSLSSGMNTEAFF	TGTGCCAGCAGTTTATCGTCAGGAATGAACACTGAAGCTTTCTTT
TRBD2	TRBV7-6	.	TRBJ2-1	CASSWAGTTSDEQFF	TGTGCCAGCAGCTGGGCCGGGACTACCTCTGATGAGCAGTTCTTC
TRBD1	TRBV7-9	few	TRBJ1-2	CASSSGQPGTF	TGTGCCAGCAGTTCGGGACAGCCGGGCACCTTC
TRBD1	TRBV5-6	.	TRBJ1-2	CASSLDPRTGKGYTF	TGTGCCAGCAGCTTGGACCCTAGGACAGGGAAGGGCTACACCTTC
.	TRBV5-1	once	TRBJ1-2	CASSTDTGPANYGYTF	TGCGCCAGCAGCACCGACACAGGGCCTGCTAACTATGGCTACACCTTC
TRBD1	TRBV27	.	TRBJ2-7	CASSFPRGQGYYEQYF	TGTGCCAGCAGTTTCCCGCGGGGACAGGGGTACTACGAGCAGTACTTC
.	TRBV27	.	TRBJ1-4	CASSWTATNEKLFF	TGTGCCAGCAGTTGGACCGCAACTAATGAAAAACTGTTTTTT
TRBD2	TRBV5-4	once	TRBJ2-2	CASSPFPSGNTGELFF	TGTGCCAGCAGCCCATTTCCTAGCGGGAACACCGGGGAGCTGTTTTTT
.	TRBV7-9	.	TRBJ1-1	CASSLLGGGMNTEAFF	TGTGCCAGCAGCTTATTAGGTGGGGGCATGAACACTGAAGCTTTCTTT
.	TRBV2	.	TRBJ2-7	CASGDLSRSPYEQYF	TGTGCCAGCGGGGATCTAAGCCGATCCCCCTACGAGCAGTACTTC
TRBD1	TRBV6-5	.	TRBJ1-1	CASSPGQITEAFF	TGTGCCAGCAGCCCGGGACAGATCACTGAAGCTTTCTTT
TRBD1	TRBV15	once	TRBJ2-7	CATSRDFDRGGYEQYF	TGTGCCACCAGCAGAGATTTTGACAGGGGCGGCTACGAGCAGTACTTC
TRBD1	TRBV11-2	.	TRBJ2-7	CASSLDMGTGNYEQYF	TGTGCCAGCAGCTTAGATATGGGGACAGGGAACTACGAGCAGTACTTC
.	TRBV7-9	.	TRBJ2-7	CASSSSGGPYEQYF	TGTGCCAGCAGCTCATCCGGGGGGCCCTACGAGCAGTACTTC
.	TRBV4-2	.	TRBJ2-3	CASWATDTQYF	TGTGCCAGCTGGGCGACAGATACGCAGTATTTT
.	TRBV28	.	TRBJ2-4	CASSTAGTDKNIQYF	TGTGCCAGCAGTACCGCCGGGACCGATAAAAACATTCAGTACTTC
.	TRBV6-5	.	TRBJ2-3	CASTRVQGRSDTQYF	TGTGCCAGCACCCGAGTCCAGGGGAGGTCAGATACGCAGTATTTT
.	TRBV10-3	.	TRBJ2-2	CAISPDEDRRTGELFF	TGTGCCATCAGTCCCGACGAGGACAGACGCACCGGGGAGCTGTTTTTT
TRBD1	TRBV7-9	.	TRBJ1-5	CASSAGQGEQPQHF	TGTGCCAGCAGCGCCGGACAGGGAGAACAGCCCCAGCATTTT
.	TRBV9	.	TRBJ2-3	CASSPTGTPTRTDTQYF	TGTGCCAGCAGCCCCACCGGGACTCCGACTCGCACAGATACGCAGTATTTT
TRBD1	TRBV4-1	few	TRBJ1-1	CASSQGPGGRTEAFF	TGCGCCAGCAGCCAAGGTCCAGGGGGCAGGACTGAAGCTTTCTTT
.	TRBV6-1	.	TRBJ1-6	CASSAWISRTPDSPLHF	TGTGCCAGCAGTGCATGGATCTCCCGGACGCCGGATTCACCCCTCCACTTT
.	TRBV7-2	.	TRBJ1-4	CASSSETWTERNGNEKLFF	TGTGCCAGCAGCTCCGAAACTTGGACAGAAAGGAACGGTAATGAAAAACTGTTTTTT
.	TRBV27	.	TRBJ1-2	CASSLGGTQIGYTF	TGTGCCAGCAGTTTAGGGGGGACCCAAATTGGCTACACCTTC
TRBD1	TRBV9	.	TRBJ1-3	CASSVGQGVGNTIYF	TGTGCCAGCAGCGTAGGACAGGGCGTCGGAAACACCATATATTTT
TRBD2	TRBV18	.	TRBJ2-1	CASSPWTSGRDYNEQFF	TGTGCCAGCTCACCCTGGACTAGCGGGAGGGATTACAATGAGCAGTTCTTC
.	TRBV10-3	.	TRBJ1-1	CAISESGGGRPEAFF	TGTGCCATCAGTGAGTCTGGGGGGGGCCGGCCTGAAGCTTTCTTT
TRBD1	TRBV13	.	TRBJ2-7	CASSPSAGGAYEQYF	TGTGCCAGCAGCCCCAGTGCAGGGGGAGCCTACGAGCAGTACTTC
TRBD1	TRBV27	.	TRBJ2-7	CASTSQGVPSYEQYF	TGTGCCAGCACCTCACAGGGGGTCCCCTCCTACGAGCAGTACTTC
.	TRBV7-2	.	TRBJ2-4	CASSLVPWRQKNIQYF	TGTGCCAGCAGCTTAGTTCCCTGGCGGCAGAAAAACATTCAGTACTTC
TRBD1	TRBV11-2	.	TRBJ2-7	CASRTGGPYEQYF	TGTGCCAGCAGGACAGGGGGGCCCTACGAGCAGTACTTC
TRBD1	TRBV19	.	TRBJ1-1	CASSMEGASTEAFF	TGTGCCAGTAGTATGGAGGGGGCGAGCACTGAAGCTTTCTTT
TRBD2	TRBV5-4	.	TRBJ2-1	CASSLDGGGSPSSYNEQFF	TGTGCCAGCAGCTTGGATGGGGGAGGGAGCCCCAGCTCCTACAATGAGCAGTTCTTC